Below are 18 T cell receptor beta chains sequenced from a single sample in a study of blood T cell repertoires in COVID-19. This table comes from immunoSEQ multiplex PCR, and its TCRdb copy is limited to in-frame clones, with some not included. The data hold 75,000 to 90,000 clones, with 75% to 90% observed a single time. Specimen: peripheral blood. These TCRs come from a woman in her sixties or seventies with acute or convalescent COVID-19.

The rearrangement joins TRBV6-5 to TRBJ1-6, with D perhaps matching TRBD1 (5 bases). The germline V gene has CDR1 MNHEY and CDR2 SVGAGI. The germline V and J ends were trimmed by 6 bases and 8 bases, with 11 bases remaining between them. The CDR3 contains 13 residues. DNA of the CDR3: TGTGCCAGCAGGGCAGGGTGGGATTCACCCCTCCACTTT. This encodes CASRAGWDSPLHF.

The chain combines TRBV9 with TRBJ2-5, with D possibly TRBD2 on 8 matching bases. The CDR3 runs to 15 residues. Trimming took 6 bases from V and 2 from J, leaving 17 bases between them. The germline V gene encodes CDR1 SGDLS and CDR2 YYNGEE. CDR3 bases: TGTGCCAGCACCTCGGGGGGGGGACAGCAAGAGACCCAGTACTTC. Protein product: CASTSGGGQQETQYF.

The chain couples TRBV7-3 to TRBJ2-5; TRBD2 matches at 7 bases. This CDR3 contains 13 residues. Per germline, CDR1 SGHTA and CDR2 FQGTGA. V shed 6 bases and J 5 bases; nucleotides not matched to a gene: 6. CDR3: CASRAAGEETQYF. The CDR3 DNA is TGTGCCAGCAGGGCGGCGGGGGAGGAGACCCAGTACTTC. Full variable domain (missing parts from reference TRBV7-3 and TRBJ2-5): GAGVSQTPSNKVTEKGKYVELRCDPISGHTALYWYRQSLGQGPEFLIYFQGTGAADDSGLPNDRFFAVRPEGSVSTLKIQRTERGDSAVYLCASRAAGEETQYFGPGTRLLVL.

The chain combines TRBV5-1 with TRBJ2-7, with 9 bases identical to TRBD2. The CDR3 has 14 residues. Germline V gene lookup returns CDR1 SGHRS and CDR2 YFSETQ. With V trimmed by 4 bases and J by 2 bases, 4 bases remained unmatched. The CDR3 DNA reads TGCGCCAGCAGCCCAAGCGGGGGGACCTACGAGCAGTACTTC. Translated: CASSPSGGTYEQYF. Supplemented by reference TRBV5-1 and TRBJ2-7, the full variable domain reads KAGVTQTPRYLIKTRGQQVTLSCSPISGHRSVSWYQQTPGQGLQFLFEYFSETQRNKGNFPGRFSGRQFSNSRSEMNVSTLELGDSALYLCASSPSGGTYEQYFGPGTRLTVT.

The chain combines TRBV11-1 with TRBJ2-1, with 10 bases aligning to TRBD2. This CDR3 comprises 16 residues. CDR1 is SGHAT, CDR2 FQDESV, per germline (reference sequence). J was trimmed by 6 bases and V by 1 base; bases with no gene match: 6. The CDR3 protein is CASSLGVAGGINEQFF. CDR3 in DNA: TGTGCCAGCAGCTTAGGCGTAGCGGGGGGTATCAATGAGCAGTTCTTC.

The chain combines TRBV19 with TRBJ2-5, with D maybe TRBD1 (5 bases). The CDR3 consists of 14 residues. Germline V gene sequence: CDR1 LNHDA, CDR2 SQIVND (reference sequence). Trimming left V 3 bases short and J 3 bases short, with 11 bases between. CDR3 in amino acids: CASSIGGAKETQYF. The CDR3 bases are TGTGCCAGTAGTATCGGTGGGGCCAAAGAGACCCAGTACTTC.

The chain couples TRBV19 to TRBJ1-5, with 8 bases identical to TRBD1. Germline CDR1 and CDR2: LNHDA and SQIVND (reference sequence). The CDR3 runs 17 residues. The trim removed 4 bases at V and 10 bases at J, leaving 18 bases unmatched. The CDR3 DNA reads as TGTGCCAGTAGTACCCGAGGACAGGGCAGGATAATCAGCCCCCAGCATTTT. It translates to CASSTRGQGRIISPQHF.

The chain combines TRBV9 with TRBJ1-3, with D tentatively TRBD1 (5 bases). The V gene lost 3 bases and the J gene lost 4 bases, with 14 bases spanning the gap. Germline loops: CDR1 SGDLS, CDR2 YYNGEE. This CDR3 comprises 15 residues. The CDR3 is CASSDYPGSGNTIYF. DNA of the CDR3: TGTGCCAGCAGCGACTACCCAGGGTCCGGAAACACCATATATTTT.

The rearrangement links TRBV27 to TRBJ2-1; maybe TRBD2 (6 bases). Germline CDR1 MNHEY, CDR2 SMNVEV (reference sequence). Trimming stripped 7 bases from V and 0 bases from J, with 13 bases between. The CDR3 is made up of 15 amino acids. Written as DNA, the CDR3 is TGTGCCAGCAACTCCGGGGGAAGCTCCTACAATGAGCAGTTCTTC. Translated: CASNSGGSSYNEQFF.

This rearrangement joins TRBV4-3 to TRBJ2-1, with 7 bases matching TRBD2. The CDR3 covers 16 residues. The junction had 4 bases not matched to a gene; V was cut back by 0 bases and J by 2 bases. In germline, CDR1 is LGHNA, CDR2 YSLEER. The CDR3: CASSQEWGGAYNEQFF. Written as DNA, the CDR3 is TGCGCCAGCAGCCAAGAGTGGGGGGGAGCCTACAATGAGCAGTTCTTC.

The chain joins TRBV2 to TRBJ2-1; D possibly corresponds to TRBD1 (5 bases). The germline V gene encodes CDR1 SNHLY and CDR2 FYNNEI. V was clipped by 3 bases and J by 8 bases, with 14 bases between them. The CDR3 is made up of 14 amino acids. DNA for the CDR3: TGTGCCAGCAGTGAGGGGCAGAGCGCTGATGAGCAGTTCTTC. Translated: CASSEGQSADEQFF.

The rearrangement links TRBV7-2 to TRBJ2-5, with 8 bases identical to TRBD2. The CDR3 is 16 residues long. Germline CDR1 is SGHTA and CDR2 is FQGNSA. J was trimmed by 1 base and V by 4 bases; bases with no gene match: 8. CDR3 in DNA: TGTGCCAGCAGCTACCAGCGGGGGCTCCTCCAAGAGACCCAGTACTTC. Amino acids: CASSYQRGLLQETQYF.

The rearrangement joins TRBV18 to TRBJ1-4; D is unclear. V gave up 0 bases and J gave up 0 bases, with 8 bases separating them. Looked up from germline, CDR1 is KGHSH and CDR2 is LQKENI. This CDR3 is built from 16 residues. The CDR3 region is CASSPPYGATNEKLFF. The CDR3 bases are TGTGCCAGCTCACCACCTTACGGTGCAACTAATGAAAAACTGTTTTTT.

This CDR3 is CASSLEYQETQYF. CDR3 nucleotides: TGTGCCAGCAGTTTAGAGTACCAAGAGACCCAGTACTTC. This rearrangement joins TRBV2 to TRBJ2-5; no definite D call. Germline V lookup: CDR1 SNHLY, CDR2 FYNNEI. Trimming pared 5 bases from V and 0 bases from J, leaving 7 bases between. The CDR3 spans 13 residues.

This chain connects TRBV5-1 to TRBJ2-5; 9 positions match TRBD1. Germline lookup yields CDR1 SGHRS and CDR2 YFSETQ. Trimming removed 2 bases from V and 5 bases from J; junction bases left unmatched: 4. CDR3 size: 14 residues. The CDR3 is CASSLGTGKETQYF. CDR3 nucleotides: TGCGCCAGCAGCTTAGGGACAGGGAAGGAGACCCAGTACTTC.

The gene calls are TRBV11-2 and TRBJ2-7, with D possibly being TRBD1 (5 bases). The CDR3 is 14 amino acids. Looked up from germline, CDR1 is SGHAT and CDR2 is FQNNGV. Trimming stripped 3 bases from V and 5 bases from J, with 14 bases between. Here the CDR3 DNA reads TGTGCCAGCAGCTTTCCTCTAGACAGCGACGAGCAGTACTTC. Its protein product is CASSFPLDSDEQYF.

There are a few counts of this clone. This chain uses TRBV4-2 with TRBJ1-4, with D maybe TRBD1 (6 bases). CDR3 length equals 15 residues. CDR1 LGHNA and CDR2 YNFKEQ come from the germline V gene. The ends were cut back, 6 bases at V and 8 bases at J, with 19 bases in the middle. The CDR3 DNA follows: TGTGCCAGCAGTCCCGAGGGGGGGCTTGACGAAAAACTGTTTTTT. It encodes CASSPEGGLDEKLFF.

The chain carries TRBV6-5 and TRBJ2-7; TRBD1 aligns across 9 bases. This CDR3 contains 15 residues. J gave up 3 bases and V 2 bases, and 5 bases lay outside the gene matches. From germline, CDR1 is MNHEY and CDR2 SVGAGI. Here the CDR3 DNA reads TGTGCCAGCAGTTACCCCACAGGGGGCGGCTACGAGCAGTACTTC. It is translated as CASSYPTGGGYEQYF.